The entry below describes one TCR beta chain. J lost 4 bases, V lost 4 bases, and 5 bases had no gene match. This CDR3 has 14 residues. The germline V gene has CDR1 MRHNA and CDR2 SNTAGT. This sample is drawn from a study of blood T cell repertoires in COVID-19. Sequencing used immunoSEQ multiplex PCR; TCRdb keeps in-frame clones, though not all of them. The sample contains 45,000 to 60,000 clones, 86% of which appear only once. The J gene is TRBJ2-3, the V gene TRBV6-4; 7 bases are shared with TRBD1. The material sequenced was peripheral blood. The sequence was obtained from a man between 65 and 80 years old with active COVID-19. CDR3 sequence: CASSAAGGADTQYF. The CDR3 DNA reads TGTGCCAGCAGTGCAGCAGGGGGAGCAGATACGCAGTATTTT.